This T cell receptor (beta chain) is drawn from a study of T cells in Graves' hyperthyroidism and ophthalmopathy. Germline assignment: CDR1 SNHLY and CDR2 FYNNEI. The CDR3 spans 9 amino acids, including both terminal residues. About this clonotype itself: As the CDR3 is not closed by the conserved phenylalanine or tryptophan, this likely results from a read error. It is unclear where the CDR3 begins or ends on the DNA, so no DNA is shown, and the CDR3 is as TCRdb lists it.

TCR beta CDR3 sequences were amplified from RNA transcripts. RT-PCR in the first round (using the HTBI primer set) targeted the TCR CDR3. TCRdb passed the multiplex PCR reads through MiXCR, listing each CDR3 protein once. Altogether roughly 500,000 distinct CDR3 sequences are present, 46% being singletons, with the ten largest covering around 47%. This chain uses TRBV2 with TRBJ1-1; the table's D call, TRBD1, was not checked against the DNA. Sequencing was done on a sample of peripheral blood or thyroid tissue (not recorded which). The TCR sequence derives from an adult woman with Graves' disease, either hyperthyroidism or ophthalmopathy (not recorded which). CDR3 sequence: CASSPGQPM.